These 9 T cell receptor beta chains originate from one sample sequenced in a study of cytomegalovirus exposure and HLA in healthy donors. Vbeta (60) and Jbeta (13) primers were used in the PCR. This table comes from immunoSEQ multiplex PCR, and its TCRdb copy is limited to in-frame clones, with some not included. Of 150,000 to 200,000 clones in the sample, more than 85% were seen once. Input material: PBMCs. The receptors originated from a girl under three years old in good health and CMV-seronegative.

The chain has TRBV7-9 and TRBJ1-2; a possible D gene is TRBD1 (6 bases). V was trimmed by 8 bases and J by 8 bases, leaving 12 bases between them. This CDR3 contains 11 residues. Germline loops: CDR1 SEHNR, CDR2 FQNEAQ (reference sequence). The CDR3 reads CASEQGKGYTF. The DNA for the CDR3 is TGTGCCAGCGAACAGGGAAAAGGCTACACCTTC.

Remarks on this clone: Different DNA sequences within this sample yield the same CDR3. As DNA, the CDR3 is TGTGCCAGCAGCCCCTCTTCCTACGAGCAGTACTTC. Translated: CASSPSSYEQYF. This rearrangement joins TRBV11-2 to TRBJ2-7, with D unclear. CDR1 is SGHAT and CDR2 is FQNNGV in the germline V gene. This CDR3 region has 12 residues. The ends were cut back, 5 bases at V and 1 base at J, with 6 bases in the middle.

The V and J genes are TRBV6-5 and TRBJ1-2, with D possibly being TRBD1 (6 bases). CDR3 length: 15 residues. The germline V and J ends were trimmed by 6 bases and 5 bases, with 19 bases remaining between them. Germline-derived CDR1 and CDR2 are MNHEY and SVGAGI. The CDR3 DNA reads as TGTGCCAGCAGCCTCCGGGCAGGGGTAGGATATGGCTACACCTTC. Its translation is CASSLRAGVGYGYTF.

The count of this clone is one. The rearrangement uses TRBV4-3 and TRBJ1-2, with 8 bases matching TRBD1. CDR1 and CDR2 from the germline V gene are LGHNA and YSLEER. The CDR3 covers 14 residues. J lost 10 bases, V lost 1 base, and 8 bases had no gene match. The CDR3 nucleotides are TGCGCCAGCAGCCAAGTTCGCGGGACAGGCGACTACACCTTC. Its translation is CASSQVRGTGDYTF.

V gene TRBV4-3 combines with J gene TRBJ2-5; a possible D gene is TRBD2 (5 bases). Germline CDR1 and CDR2: LGHNA and YSLEER. The V and J ends lost 0 bases and 5 bases respectively, with 22 bases between them. The CDR3 extends over 18 amino acids. Here the CDR3 DNA reads TGCGCCAGCAGCCAAGATTACCCGGAGGTCTGGGTTGGGGAGACCCAGTACTTC. It is translated as CASSQDYPEVWVGETQYF.

This clone was seen a single time. The chain has TRBV4-1 and TRBJ2-7; D unclear. From germline, CDR1 is MGHRA and CDR2 YSYEKL. With 1 base removed from V and 3 bases from J, the gap between germline ends came to 7 bases. The CDR3 loop spans 13 amino acids. DNA of the CDR3: TGCGCCAGCAGCCAAGTCGGTGGCTACGAGCAGTACTTC. Protein product: CASSQVGGYEQYF.

V usage is TRBV10-3 and J usage is TRBJ1-2; TRBD1 aligns across 7 bases. Germline V lookup: CDR1 ENHRY, CDR2 SYGVKD. The junction had 20 bases not matched to a gene; V was cut back by 6 bases and J by 4 bases. The CDR3 covers 18 residues. CDR3 amino acids: CAISPNSDRARPLYGYTF. CDR3 nucleotides: TGTGCCATCAGCCCAAACTCAGACAGGGCCCGACCTCTCTATGGCTACACCTTC.

The sample holds one count of this clone. This chain uses TRBV9 with TRBJ2-1; D not certain. The V end was cut by 1 base, the J end by 5 bases, with 7 bases between. Looked up from germline, CDR1 is SGDLS and CDR2 is YYNGEE. The CDR3 extends over 13 amino acids. The CDR3 protein is CASSVNRDNEQFF. CDR3 DNA: TGTGCCAGCAGCGTAAACCGGGACAATGAGCAGTTCTTC. Variable domain in full (rest from reference TRBV9 and TRBJ2-1): DSGVTQTPKHLITATGQRVTLRCSPRSGDLSVYWYQQSLDQGLQFLIQYYNGEERAKGNILERFSAQQFPDLHSELNLSSLELGDSALYFCASSVNRDNEQFFGPGTRLTVL.

The chain links TRBV6-1 to TRBJ1-3; D remains ambiguous. With 0 bases removed from V and 0 bases from J, the gap between germline ends came to 9 bases. This CDR3 comprises 16 residues. From germline, CDR1 is MNHNS and CDR2 SASEGT. Here the CDR3 DNA reads TGTGCCAGCAGTGAAGCGCCTCGGTTCTCTGGAAACACCATATATTTT. Its protein product is CASSEAPRFSGNTIYF.